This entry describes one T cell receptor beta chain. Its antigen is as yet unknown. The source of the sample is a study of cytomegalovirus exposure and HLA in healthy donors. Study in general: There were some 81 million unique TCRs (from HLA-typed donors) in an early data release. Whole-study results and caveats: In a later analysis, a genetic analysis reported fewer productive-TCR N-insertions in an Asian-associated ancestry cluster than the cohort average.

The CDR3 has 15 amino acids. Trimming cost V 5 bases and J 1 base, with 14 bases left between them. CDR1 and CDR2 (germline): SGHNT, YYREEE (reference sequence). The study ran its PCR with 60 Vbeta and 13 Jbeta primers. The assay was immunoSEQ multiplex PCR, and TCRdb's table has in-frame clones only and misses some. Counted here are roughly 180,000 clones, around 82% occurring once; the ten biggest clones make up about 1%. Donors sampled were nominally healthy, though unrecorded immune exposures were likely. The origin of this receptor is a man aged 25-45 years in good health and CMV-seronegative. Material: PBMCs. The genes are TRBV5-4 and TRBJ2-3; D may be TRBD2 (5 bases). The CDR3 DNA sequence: TGTGCCAGCAGTTTCACCCCCGGGGGCACAGATACGCAGTATTTT. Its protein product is CASSFTPGGTDTQYF.